This T cell receptor (beta chain) was profiled in a study of T cell repertoires in cytomegalovirus infection. TCRdb reprocessed the reads via MiXCR and lists one record per CDR3 protein. The data show approximately 770,000 distinct CDR3 sequences, just under 30% seen once. As concerns this clonotype: Its antigen is not known.

The specimen was cultured CD8+ T cells from PBMCs, collected from culture after CMV antigen stimulation. This sequence was found in a human donor in good health (CMV status not recorded). Some clones in this sample may be carry-over from other donors' samples.

CDR3 residues: CASAPLQETQYF. The CDR3 DNA reads TGCGCCAGCGCGCCCCTTCAAGAGACCCAGTACTTC. The chain links TRBV10-2 to TRBJ2-5; no reliable D call. Between the trimmed V and J ends, which lost 8 bases and 2 bases, there was a span of 9 bases. From germline, CDR1 is WSHSY and CDR2 SAAADI. CDR3 size: 12 residues.